This is a list of T cell receptor beta chains from one sample in a study of T cell clones after liver transplantation. Method: immunoSEQ multiplex PCR; TCRdb's copy keeps in-frame clones and lacks some. The profile shows about 80,000 clones, roughly 82% of them singletons. The specimen was CD4+ T cells from blood, collected 45 to 46 months after liver transplant. The receptor set was obtained from a human patient who received a liver transplant. Some T cells may be provided by the graft donor. The CDR3 runs from the conserved cysteine through the conserved F or W. D genes are given only for firm matches.

v_call: TRBV7-8
d_call: NA
j_call: TRBJ1-1
cdr3_aa: CASSHRDTEAFF

v_call: TRBV2
d_call: NA
j_call: TRBJ2-3
cdr3_aa: CASIRGTSTDTQYF

v_call: TRBV5-1
d_call: NA
j_call: TRBJ2-2
cdr3_aa: CASSFEQRGMAGELFF

v_call: TRBV7-2
d_call: TRBD1
j_call: TRBJ1-2
cdr3_aa: CASSLRTGANYGYTF

v_call: TRBV5-1
d_call: NA
j_call: TRBJ1-1
cdr3_aa: CASREKQIFTEAFF

v_call: TRBV7-9
d_call: TRBD1
j_call: TRBJ2-7
cdr3_aa: CASSLGDRTLGEQYF

v_call: TRBV4-2
d_call: NA
j_call: TRBJ2-1
cdr3_aa: CASSQVRETYNEQFF

v_call: TRBV28
d_call: TRBD1
j_call: TRBJ1-1
cdr3_aa: CASSGQGSPRNTEAFF

v_call: TRBV5-4
d_call: NA
j_call: TRBJ2-3
cdr3_aa: CASSRPGLHTDTQYF

v_call: TRBV4-3
d_call: TRBD2
j_call: TRBJ2-1
cdr3_aa: CASSQDGSGRGNEQFF

v_call: TRBV7-9
d_call: TRBD2
j_call: TRBJ2-1
cdr3_aa: CASSPGRLAGGGREQFF

v_call: TRBV9
d_call: NA
j_call: TRBJ2-3
cdr3_aa: CASSLGWQGGADTQYF

v_call: TRBV5-1
d_call: NA
j_call: TRBJ2-3
cdr3_aa: CASSGGVGQTYTDTQYF

v_call: TRBV27
d_call: TRBD1
j_call: TRBJ1-2
cdr3_aa: CASSSPGTGPNYGYTF

v_call: TRBV5-1
d_call: NA
j_call: TRBJ2-1
cdr3_aa: CASSFSPQGTYNEQFF

v_call: TRBV11-2
d_call: NA
j_call: TRBJ1-1
cdr3_aa: CASSLREAKGNTEAFF

v_call: TRBV11-2
d_call: NA
j_call: TRBJ1-4
cdr3_aa: CASSLVRGGAGTNEKLFF

v_call: TRBV7-2
d_call: NA
j_call: TRBJ1-4
cdr3_aa: CASSLARSNEKLFF

v_call: TRBV19
d_call: NA
j_call: TRBJ1-5
cdr3_aa: CASSRQADQPQHF

v_call: TRBV6-5
d_call: NA
j_call: TRBJ2-5
cdr3_aa: CASRGSHQETQYF

v_call: TRBV19
d_call: NA
j_call: TRBJ2-7
cdr3_aa: CASSMGSSYEQYF

v_call: TRBV28
d_call: NA
j_call: TRBJ1-1
cdr3_aa: CASKGGAMNTEAFF

v_call: TRBV28
d_call: NA
j_call: TRBJ1-1
cdr3_aa: CASSATGNRNTEAFF

v_call: TRBV5-4
d_call: TRBD1
j_call: TRBJ1-2
cdr3_aa: CASSRTGEGYTF

v_call: TRBV13
d_call: NA
j_call: TRBJ1-5
cdr3_aa: CASSRGGSNQPQHF

v_call: TRBV29-1
d_call: TRBD2
j_call: TRBJ2-5
cdr3_aa: CSGHSGLAGGPRETQYF

v_call: TRBV29-1
d_call: NA
j_call: TRBJ2-3
cdr3_aa: CSVVRSGTDTQYF

v_call: TRBV11-2
d_call: NA
j_call: TRBJ1-1
cdr3_aa: CASAPDLVGKAFF

v_call: TRBV7-7
d_call: NA
j_call: TRBJ2-7
cdr3_aa: CASSPRGGDEQYF

v_call: TRBV19
d_call: NA
j_call: TRBJ1-1
cdr3_aa: CASRVGRDTEAFF

v_call: TRBV9
d_call: NA
j_call: TRBJ2-7
cdr3_aa: CASSVDLSPYEQYF

v_call: TRBV7-9
d_call: NA
j_call: TRBJ2-5
cdr3_aa: CASTRLETQYF

v_call: TRBV28
d_call: NA
j_call: TRBJ1-2
cdr3_aa: CASSLRRFYGYTF

v_call: TRBV6-5
d_call: TRBD1
j_call: TRBJ2-2
cdr3_aa: CASIRDRVAGELFF

v_call: TRBV28
d_call: TRBD2
j_call: TRBJ2-1
cdr3_aa: CASSSRAGGYNEQFF

v_call: TRBV6-5
d_call: NA
j_call: TRBJ2-6
cdr3_aa: CASSSYGANVLTF

v_call: TRBV9
d_call: NA
j_call: TRBJ1-1
cdr3_aa: CASSATPGRYSTEAFF

v_call: TRBV28
d_call: NA
j_call: TRBJ2-7
cdr3_aa: CAAHRQRPYEQYF

v_call: TRBV27
d_call: NA
j_call: TRBJ2-5
cdr3_aa: CASNFLSARQETQYF

v_call: TRBV2
d_call: NA
j_call: TRBJ2-7
cdr3_aa: CASRGDLGYEQYF